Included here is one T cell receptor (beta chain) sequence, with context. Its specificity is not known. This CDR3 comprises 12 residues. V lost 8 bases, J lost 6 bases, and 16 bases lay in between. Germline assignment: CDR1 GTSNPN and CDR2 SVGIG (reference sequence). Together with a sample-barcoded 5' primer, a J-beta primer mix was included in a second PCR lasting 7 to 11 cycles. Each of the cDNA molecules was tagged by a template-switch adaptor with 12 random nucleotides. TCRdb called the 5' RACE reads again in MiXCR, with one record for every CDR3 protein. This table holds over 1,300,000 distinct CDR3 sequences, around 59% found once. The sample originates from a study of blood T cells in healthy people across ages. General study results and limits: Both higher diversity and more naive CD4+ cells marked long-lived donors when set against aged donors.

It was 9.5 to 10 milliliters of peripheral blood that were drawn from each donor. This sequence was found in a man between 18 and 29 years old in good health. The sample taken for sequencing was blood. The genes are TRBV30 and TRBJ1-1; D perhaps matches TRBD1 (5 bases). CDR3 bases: TGTGCCCATGCGACAGTATACCCTGAAGCTTTCTTT. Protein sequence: CAHATVYPEAFF.